This TCR beta chain was sequenced for a study of tumor-infiltrating lymphocytes in primary liver carcinoma. Background on the study: The study obtained roughly 3.5 to 7.13 million productive TCRbeta reads per sample, similar across tissue types.

This CDR3 spans 13 amino acids. Germline DNA was also extracted, with blood RNA taken from unsorted whole blood. General study findings and limits: Each sample was bulk and unsorted; consequently, CD4+ and CD8+ repertoires were not compared. Top-250-clone fractions were significantly higher in tumors than in blood (p = 0.039). Overlap in tumor-adjacent and tumor-blood pairs fell below that of tumor region pairs.

With regard to this clonotype: Its antigen is unknown. This may come from a read error, since a much larger clone is one base off.

Priming with a constant-region primer yielded TCR beta cDNA from 400 to 500 ng total RNA. Investigators got TCR beta libraries out of three nested multiplex PCR rounds, done with slightly modified ARM-PCR. A C-beta reverse primer was combined with TRBV1-TRBV30 forward primers in the first two PCR rounds, and each round had roughly 9 cycles. MiXCR, run by TCRdb on the multiplex PCR reads, gives a single entry per CDR3 protein. The sample contains fewer than 350,000 distinct CDR3 sequences, 60% to 80% of which appear only once. Sequenced sample: peripheral blood. The gene calls are TRBV12-3 or TRBV12-4 and TRBJ2-5; no reliable D call. This TCR was recovered from a man between 35 and 55 years old with primary liver carcinoma and hepatitis B virus infection. CDR3 nucleotides: TGTGCCAGCAGTTTGCAACGGTTTAGGACCAAGTACTTC. Protein sequence: CASSLQRFRTKYF.